Shown below are 26 T cell receptor beta chains from a single sample sequenced in a study of blood T cell repertoires in COVID-19. Only in-frame clones appear in the TCRdb table, and some are missing; sequencing was by immunoSEQ multiplex PCR. The sample gives 300,000 to 400,000 clones, around nine tenths of which show up once; more than 0.95% is in the top ten. The sequenced sample consisted of PBMCs or T cells enriched from blood (not recorded which). These receptor sequences come from a young woman who had recovered from COVID-19.

The chain has TRBV12-5 and TRBJ1-5; possibly TRBD1 for D (5 bases). Trimming shortened V by 2 bases and J by 3 bases, and 14 bases separated the two germline ends. The CDR3 has 16 amino acids. Germline CDR1 reads LGHNT; CDR2 reads FRNRAP. The CDR3 DNA reads TGTGCTAGTGGTTTGCACAGGTTAAGTTTCAATCAGCCCCAGCATTTT. Translated: CASGLHRLSFNQPQHF.

The V gene is TRBV27, the J gene TRBJ2-7; 9 bases line up with TRBD2. V trimming: 0 bases; J trimming: 3 bases; junction bases outside the gene matches: 6. CDR3 size: 16 residues. Looked up from germline, CDR1 is MNHEY and CDR2 is SMNVEV (reference sequence). CDR3 in DNA: TGTGCCAGCAGTTTATCAGTCGGGACTAGCAACTACGAGCAGTACTTC. Translating it yields CASSLSVGTSNYEQYF.

The CDR3 nucleotides read TGTGCCAGCAGCCACCCTAAGGGGCCACGCTATGGCTACACCTTC. Protein: CASSHPKGPRYGYTF. V usage is TRBV3-1 (or the pseudogene TRBV3-2) and J usage is TRBJ1-2; D possibly corresponds to TRBD1 (5 bases). CDR1 LGHDT and CDR2 YNNKEL come from the germline V gene (reference sequence). Trimming took off 3 bases at V and 4 bases at J, with 15 bases between the two ends. The CDR3 has 15 residues.

On this clone itself: This CDR3 is also generated by other DNA sequences in the sample. The chain is built from TRBV27 and TRBJ2-7; maybe TRBD1 (5 bases). The ends were cut back, 4 bases at V and 3 bases at J, with 7 bases in the middle. The CDR3 runs to 12 residues. Germline-derived CDR1 and CDR2 are MNHEY and SMNVEV (reference sequence). The CDR3 DNA is TGTGCCAGCAGTTCCGACAGCTACGAGCAGTACTTC. The encoded protein is CASSSDSYEQYF.

This clone has only a few counts. J is TRBJ2-1 and V is TRBV9, with D possibly TRBD1 on 5 matching bases. CDR1 SGDLS and CDR2 YYNGEE come from the germline V gene. The V end lost 3 bases, the J end lost 0 bases, and 10 bases lay between the germline ends. The CDR3 covers 15 residues. The CDR3 loop is CASSEQGLSYNEQFF. The CDR3 nucleotides read TGTGCCAGCAGCGAGCAGGGCCTCTCCTACAATGAGCAGTTCTTC.

This clone was observed a single time. The genes are TRBV4-3 and TRBJ1-2, with D possibly being TRBD1 (5 bases). CDR3 length: 16 residues. Per the germline V gene, CDR1 is LGHNA and CDR2 is YSLEER. The germline V and J ends were trimmed by 0 bases and 0 bases, with 11 bases remaining between them. DNA for the CDR3: TGCGCCAGCAGCCAAGACAGGGCCAGCGCTAACTATGGCTACACCTTC. As protein: CASSQDRASANYGYTF.

The sample holds one count of this clone. The V call is TRBV5-1, the J call TRBJ2-5; tentatively, D is TRBD1 (6 bases). The V end lost 4 bases, the J end lost 2 bases, and 15 bases lay between the germline ends. This CDR3 contains 15 residues. Germline V gene data show CDR1 as SGHRS and CDR2 as YFSETQ. CDR3 sequence: CASSGYRETQETQYF. The CDR3 bases are TGCGCCAGCAGCGGATACAGGGAGACACAAGAGACCCAGTACTTC.

This chain links TRBV10-2 with TRBJ1-2; perhaps TRBD1 as D (5 bases). The germline V and J ends were trimmed by 4 bases and 8 bases, with 20 bases remaining between them. Looked up from germline, CDR1 is WSHSY and CDR2 is SAAADI. CDR3 length: 15 residues. CDR3 region: CASSALGGAPGGYTF. The CDR3 DNA reads TGCGCCAGCAGTGCACTGGGCGGGGCCCCTGGCGGCTACACCTTC.

The chain employs TRBV20-1 and TRBJ1-3; D is ambiguous. Germline V gene data show CDR1 as DFQATT and CDR2 as SNEGSKA (reference sequence). V was pared by 3 bases and J by 0 bases, with 12 bases between. This CDR3 comprises 15 residues. For the CDR3, the DNA is TGCAGTGCTAGTAAGCGTATCAGCTCTGGAAACACCATATATTTT. It is translated as CSASKRISSGNTIYF.

J is TRBJ1-6 and V is TRBV7-2; tentatively, D is TRBD1 (5 bases). This CDR3 is built from 15 residues. The germline gives CDR1 SGHTA, CDR2 FQGNSA. V was clipped by 1 base and J by 8 bases, with 12 bases between them. For the CDR3, the DNA is TGTGCCAGCAGCTTAGACCCGACAGTATATTCACCCCTCCACTTT. Translation gives CASSLDPTVYSPLHF.

V usage is TRBV7-3 and J usage is TRBJ1-5; D ambiguous. Germline CDR1 and CDR2: SGHTA and FQGTGA. The CDR3 covers 13 residues. V gave up 0 bases and J gave up 5 bases, with 5 bases separating them. The CDR3 region is CASSLTADQPQHF. The CDR3, as DNA: TGTGCCAGCAGCTTAACTGCAGATCAGCCCCAGCATTTT.

The rearrangement links TRBV11-2 to TRBJ2-3; 13 positions agree with TRBD2. This CDR3 has 17 amino acids. CDR1 and CDR2 (germline): SGHAT, FQNNGV. Trimming removed 3 bases from V and 5 bases from J; junction bases left unmatched: 8. The DNA of the CDR3 is TGTGCCAGCAGCTTTCAACTAGCGGGGGGGCTCAGAGATACGCAGTATTTT. Translated, it gives CASSFQLAGGLRDTQYF. Full variable domain (remainder filled in from reference TRBV11-2 and TRBJ2-3): EAGVAQSPRYKIIEKRQSVAFWCNPISGHATLYWYQQILGQGPKLLIQFQNNGVVDDSQLPKDRFSAERLKGVDSTLKIQPAKLEDSAVYLCASSFQLAGGLRDTQYFGPGTRLTVL.

The chain has TRBV7-9 and TRBJ2-3, with TRBD2 matching over 7 bases. CDR1 and CDR2 from the germline V gene are SEHNR and FQNEAQ (reference sequence). V was clipped by 1 base and J by 2 bases; unmatched bases: 12. There are 18 residues in the CDR3. CDR3 amino acids: CASSLGGSGGIYTDTQYF. In DNA, the CDR3 is TGTGCCAGCAGCTTAGGGGGCTCCGGGGGGATTTACACAGATACGCAGTATTTT.

With regard to this clone: This same CDR3 is encoded by further DNA sequences in the sample. The J gene is TRBJ2-3, the V gene TRBV6-5, with a tentative D call TRBD1 (5 bases). The CDR3 totals 15 residues. The V end was cut by 0 bases, the J end by 1 base, with 8 bases between. The germline V gene has CDR1 MNHEY and CDR2 SVGAGI. DNA of the CDR3: TGTGCCAGCAGTTACTCGGGGCAGGGCACAGATACGCAGTATTTT. Translating gives CASSYSGQGTDTQYF.

This clone was counted between two and nine times. This chain links TRBV9 with TRBJ1-1, with D unresolved. Germline V gene lookup returns CDR1 SGDLS and CDR2 YYNGEE. The CDR3 runs 14 residues. V was shortened by 4 bases and J by 4 bases, with 14 bases between the two germline ends. The CDR3 DNA sequence: TGTGCCAGCAGCTTATCAGAGGGTGGCACTGAAGCTTTCTTT. This sequence encodes CASSLSEGGTEAFF.

This chain connects TRBV18 to TRBJ2-1; the match to TRBD2 covers 8 bases. The ends lost 3 bases at V and 10 bases at J; junction bases unmatched: 11. Per germline, CDR1 KGHSH and CDR2 LQKENI. The CDR3 has 15 amino acids. CDR3 nucleotide sequence: TGTGCCAGCTCACCCCCCGGGGGGGGCCAGTGGGAGCAGTTCTTC. This sequence encodes CASSPPGGGQWEQFF.

The V call is TRBV7-9, the J call TRBJ1-1; unclear D gene. The CDR3 spans 13 residues. The germline CDR1 and CDR2 sequences are SEHNR and FQNEAQ (reference sequence). The V end lost 2 bases, the J end lost 8 bases, and 12 bases lay between the germline ends. In DNA, the CDR3 is TGTGCCAGCAGCTTACGGTCCGCGAGAGAAGCTTTCTTT. The encoded protein is CASSLRSAREAFF.

The chain is built from TRBV30 and TRBJ1-1; 7 nucleotides line up with TRBD1. Germline trimming cut 3 bases from V and 4 bases from J; bases unmatched to any gene: 5. Germline CDR1 and CDR2: GTSNPN and SVGIG (reference sequence). CDR3 size: 13 residues. CDR3: CAWSQNRGTEAFF. CDR3 nucleotide sequence: TGTGCCTGGAGCCAGAACAGGGGCACTGAAGCTTTCTTT.

The V gene is TRBV6-5, the J gene TRBJ2-7, with 8 bases fitting TRBD1. Trimming removed 6 bases from V and 6 bases from J; junction bases left unmatched: 10. This CDR3 is built from 14 residues. Per germline, CDR1 MNHEY and CDR2 SVGAGI. CDR3: CASREGTGFTEQYF. The DNA for the CDR3 is TGTGCCAGCAGGGAGGGGACAGGTTTCACCGAGCAGTACTTC.

The genes are TRBV18 and TRBJ2-5; 11 nucleotides line up with TRBD2. Germline V lookup: CDR1 KGHSH, CDR2 LQKENI. The junction had 2 bases not matched to a gene; V was cut back by 0 bases and J by 2 bases. This CDR3 spans 16 amino acids. The CDR3: CASSPPTSGVQETQYF. The DNA of the CDR3 is TGTGCCAGCTCACCACCGACTAGCGGGGTTCAAGAGACCCAGTACTTC.

The genes are TRBV11-2 and TRBJ1-6, with D tentatively TRBD1 (5 bases). Germline V gene sequence: CDR1 SGHAT, CDR2 FQNNGV. V lost 6 bases to trimming and J lost 8 bases, with 14 bases between them. The CDR3 covers 14 residues. In nucleotides, the CDR3 is TGTGCCAGCAGATCGACGGCCAGGGATTCACCCCTCCACTTT. This translates into CASRSTARDSPLHF.

This rearrangement joins TRBV7-6 to TRBJ1-5; TRBD1 is a possible D gene (5 bases). Germline V gives CDR1 SGHVS, CDR2 FNYEAQ. This CDR3 region has 16 residues. V shed 1 base and J shed 2 bases, with 12 bases lying between them. The CDR3 here is CASSLVGRAGNQPQHF. As DNA, the CDR3 is TGTGCCAGCAGCTTAGTTGGCAGGGCGGGCAATCAGCCCCAGCATTTT.

The CDR3: CASSIGKNTEAFF. The CDR3 DNA reads TGTGCCAGCTCTATCGGGAAGAACACTGAAGCTTTCTTT. The chain is built from TRBV12-3 or TRBV12-4 and TRBJ1-1; D remains ambiguous. The V gene lost 8 bases and the J gene lost 1 base, with 11 bases spanning the gap. The CDR3 loop spans 13 amino acids.

This sequence joins TRBV30 and TRBJ1-1, with D uncertain. CDR1 GTSNPN and CDR2 SVGIG come from the germline V gene (reference sequence). The V gene lost 1 base and the J gene lost 7 bases, with 7 bases spanning the gap. The CDR3 sequence is 11 residues long. CDR3 in DNA: TGTGCCTGGAGTGGGTACAGTGAAGCTTTCTTT. Protein sequence: CAWSGYSEAFF.

This chain links TRBV11-1 with TRBJ2-7, with 8 bases lining up with TRBD2. The CDR3 loop spans 16 amino acids. The J segment lost 2 bases and the V segment lost 1 base, leaving 7 bases of the junction unmatched. CDR1 and CDR2 (germline): SGHAT, FQDESV (reference sequence). The CDR3 region has the DNA TGTGCCAGCAGCTTAGAGCGGGGGTTCTCCCCCTACGAGCAGTACTTC. This codes for CASSLERGFSPYEQYF.

The chain has TRBV6-5 and TRBJ2-2, with D perhaps TRBD1 (5 bases). The CDR3 runs 15 residues. In germline, CDR1 is MNHEY, CDR2 SVGAGI. Trimming took off 5 bases at V and 1 base at J, with 11 bases between the two ends. CDR3 in DNA: TGTGCCAGCAGTCTATTGACAGTGAACACCGGGGAGCTGTTTTTT. Its translation is CASSLLTVNTGELFF.